This TCR beta chain derives from a study of shared clonotypes between healthy human individuals. Overall study results and limits: The four-donor shared clonotypes exceeded non-shared clonotypes in generation probability, with non-shared ones scoring lower.

As to this clone: Antigen: not known.

Original handling: ImmunoSEQ supplied junction-only sequences lacking quality scores, so filtering was different. TCRdb's copy holds only in-frame clones and misses some; the assay was immunoSEQ multiplex PCR. Clonal size and the V and J genes are those of that table, whereas D and trimming came from the DNA. The sample lists just over 2,000,000 clones, roughly 96% occurring once. Germline loops: CDR1 SGHDT, CDR2 YYEEEE. The V end lost 1 base, the J end lost 0 bases, and 16 bases lay between the germline ends. The CDR3 runs 18 residues. This chain joins TRBV5-6 and TRBJ2-2; D gene unclear. Sample: naive CD4+ T cells sorted from blood. Noted subset: CD45RA+ positively selected. The sequence came from a man aged 18 to 30 in good health. CDR3 coding DNA: TGTGCCAGCAGCTTGTTCTGGTCAGATAAAGCGAACACCGGGGAGCTGTTTTTT. Translation: CASSLFWSDKANTGELFF. Drawing the rest from reference TRBV5-6 and TRBJ2-2, the complete variable domain is DAGVTQSPTHLIKTRGQQVTLRCSPKSGHDTVSWYQQALGQGPQFIFQYYEEEERQRGNFPDRFSGHQFPNYSSELNVNALLLGDSALYLCASSLFWSDKANTGELFFGEGSRLTVL.